This T cell receptor beta chain was retrieved from a study of T cells in Graves' hyperthyroidism and ophthalmopathy. Points from the study as a whole: Blood also carried most thyroid clonotypes expanded above 0.001.

The CDR3 is 16 amino acids. From germline, CDR1 is SQVTM and CDR2 ANQGSEA. J was trimmed by 3 bases and V by 6 bases; bases with no gene match: 15. This clonotype was recorded once. The antigen remains undetermined. TCR beta CDR3 region amplification was performed from RNA transcripts. An initial round of RT-PCR targeting the TCR CDR3 relied on the HTBI primer set. One entry per CDR3 protein, called by TCRdb with MiXCR from the multiplex PCR reads. In the table there are just over 550,000 distinct CDR3 sequences, roughly 46% of which are singletons. Stable Graves' hyperthyroidism meant no ophthalmopathy progression within 18 months. Reasons for excluding patients were uncontrolled infection, other autoimmune disease, pregnancy or lactation.

This receptor was identified in a woman younger than 30 with Graves' hyperthyroidism. The genes are TRBV29-1 and TRBJ2-7, with 9 bases matching TRBD1. Sequenced sample: peripheral blood or thyroid tissue (not recorded which). The CDR3 sequence: CSVLGQGRGYGYEQYF. CDR3 in DNA: TGCAGCGTCCTGGGACAGGGAAGGGGCTATGGCTACGAGCAGTACTTC.